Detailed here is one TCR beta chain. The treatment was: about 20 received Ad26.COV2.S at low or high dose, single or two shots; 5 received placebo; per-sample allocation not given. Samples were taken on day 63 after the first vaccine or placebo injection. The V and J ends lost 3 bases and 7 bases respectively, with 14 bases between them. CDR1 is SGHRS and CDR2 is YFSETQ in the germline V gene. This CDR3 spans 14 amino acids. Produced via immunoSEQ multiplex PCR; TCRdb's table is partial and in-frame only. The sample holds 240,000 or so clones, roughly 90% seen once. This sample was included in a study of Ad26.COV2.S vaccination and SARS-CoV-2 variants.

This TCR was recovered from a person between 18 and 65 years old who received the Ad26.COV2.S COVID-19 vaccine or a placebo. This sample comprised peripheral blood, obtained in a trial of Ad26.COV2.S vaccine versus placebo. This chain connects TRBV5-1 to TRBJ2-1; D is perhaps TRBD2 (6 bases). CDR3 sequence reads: CASSSTRWENEQFF. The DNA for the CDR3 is TGCGCCAGCAGCTCGACTAGATGGGAGAATGAGCAGTTCTTC.